Listed below are T cell receptor beta chains from one sample, sequenced in a study of identical twins. MiXCR, applied by TCRdb to the 5' RACE reads, yields one record per CDR3 protein. The sample shows around 470,000 distinct CDR3 sequences, approximately 15% of them seen only once. These data were also reused for a study on yellow fever vaccine responses in identical twins.

The specimen sequenced was CD4+ T cells sorted from blood. These receptors were obtained from a woman aged 18-29 years in good health. The CDR3 runs from the conserved cysteine through the conserved F or W. A D gene is named only where the DNA matches it firmly. Size is omitted from some rows. Given values are once, few, many or a class for expanded clones.

J,D,V,size,CDR3,DNA
TRBJ2-5,-,TRBV3-1,-,CASSQGRLLQETQYF,TGTGCCAGCAGCCAAGGACGCCTACTCCAAGAGACCCAGTACTTC
TRBJ2-5,-,TRBV29-1,many,CSVEAGSWTQYF,TGCAGCGTTGAGGCAGGCTCTTGGACCCAGTACTTC
TRBJ2-2,TRBD1,TRBV12-3/TRBV12-4,few,CASSQTGGPELFF,TGTGCCAGCAGCCAGACAGGGGGGCCGGAGCTGTTTTTT
TRBJ2-3,TRBD2,TRBV20-1,few,CSVAGVITDTQYF,TGCAGTGTAGCGGGAGTCATCACAGATACGCAGTATTTT
TRBJ2-3,TRBD2,TRBV4-3,many,CASSPRGSGRADTQYF,TGCGCCAGCAGCCCCCGGGGAAGCGGGAGGGCAGATACGCAGTATTTT
TRBJ2-7,-,TRBV7-6,-,CASSLSPGDSYEQYF,TGTGCCAGCAGCTTAAGCCCAGGAGACTCCTACGAGCAGTACTTC
TRBJ2-1,TRBD2,TRBV7-3,-,CASSPSAGTSGNNEQFF,TGTGCCAGCAGCCCCAGTGCCGGGACTAGCGGGAACAATGAGCAGTTCTTC
TRBJ2-2,TRBD1,TRBV7-2,few,CASSIDRGTGELFF,TGTGCCAGCAGCATCGACAGGGGAACCGGGGAGCTGTTTTTT
TRBJ2-7,TRBD1,TRBV20-1,-,CSAPKRTGRSEQYF,TGCAGTGCCCCGAAACGGACAGGTAGGAGCGAGCAGTACTTC
TRBJ2-3,TRBD2,TRBV5-1,few,CASSLGLAGGNTDTQYF,TGCGCCAGCAGCTTGGGACTAGCGGGAGGGAATACAGATACGCAGTATTTT
TRBJ1-1,-,TRBV5-1,many,CASSLTGANTEAFF,TGCGCCAGCAGCTTAACTGGGGCGAACACTGAAGCTTTCTTT
TRBJ2-3,TRBD2,TRBV5-1,few,CASSTNSGGGTDTQYF,TGCGCCAGCAGCACAAATAGCGGGGGGGGCACAGATACGCAGTATTTT
TRBJ1-1,-,TRBV18,-,CASSPRLGAQNTEAFF,TGTGCCAGCTCACCTCGACTCGGGGCGCAGAACACTGAAGCTTTCTTT
TRBJ1-5,-,TRBV20-1,-,CCARGLGRGSNQPQHF,TGCTGTGCTAGGGGCCTGGGTCGGGGTAGCAATCAGCCCCAGCATTTT
TRBJ2-5,-,TRBV21-1,few,CASSKEMRGVKETQYF,TGTGCCAGCAGCAAGGAGATGAGGGGAGTAAAAGAGACCCAGTACTTC
TRBJ2-3,-,TRBV6-5,few,CASSYSGLGDTQYF,TGTGCCAGCAGTTACTCCGGACTGGGCGATACGCAGTATTTT
TRBJ1-1,-,TRBV29-1,many,CSAIYTEAFF,TGCAGCGCCATTTACACTGAAGCTTTCTTT
TRBJ2-1,TRBD1,TRBV6-1,-,CASSRDRVPYNEQFF,TGTGCCAGCAGCCGCGACAGGGTCCCCTACAATGAGCAGTTCTTC
TRBJ2-2,-,TRBV4-3,-,CASSQGPGTNTGELFF,TGCGCCAGCAGCCAAGGGCCAGGGACAAACACCGGGGAGCTGTTTTTT
TRBJ1-5,-,TRBV5-5,-,CASSINPGGWGEPQHF,TGTGCCAGCAGCATTAATCCCGGAGGCTGGGGGGAGCCCCAGCATTTT
TRBJ2-3,TRBD2,TRBV12-3/TRBV12-4,-,CASSLGQLAGSTDTQYF,TGTGCCAGCAGTTTGGGCCAGCTAGCGGGTAGCACAGATACGCAGTATTTT
TRBJ2-7,-,TRBV20-1,many,CSARAFPGAFPEVPYEQYF,TGCAGTGCTAGAGCTTTTCCGGGGGCTTTCCCAGAGGTCCCCTACGAGCAGTACTTC
TRBJ2-1,-,TRBV15,-,CATSREILAGDEQFF,TGTGCCACCAGCAGAGAAATACTAGCAGGGGATGAGCAGTTCTTC
TRBJ2-1,-,TRBV12-2,-,CASRLGAIHEQFF,TGTGCAAGTCGCTTAGGGGCGATCCATGAGCAGTTCTTC
TRBJ1-5,-,TRBV21-1,-,CASDTVDF,TGTGCCAGCGACACGGTGGATTTT
TRBJ1-1,-,TRBV4-1,-,CASSQETVRLDTEAFF,TGCGCCAGCAGCCAAGAAACAGTGCGTTTGGACACTGAAGCTTTCTTT
TRBJ2-1,TRBD1,TRBV29-1,many,CSVEARDRGLDRFF,TGCAGCGTTGAAGCCCGGGACAGGGGGCTAGATCGGTTCTTC
TRBJ2-1,-,TRBV7-2,-,CASSLRTYNYNEQFF,TGTGCCAGCAGCTTAAGGACCTATAACTACAATGAGCAGTTCTTC
TRBJ2-7,-,TRBV15,-,CATSRDLAYEQYF,TGTGCCACCAGCAGAGATTTGGCCTACGAGCAGTACTTC